The 23 T cell receptor beta chains below come from one sample, sequenced in a study of T cells in women clearing cervical HPV infection. Libraries were prepared by immunoSEQ multiplex PCR; TCRdb keeps only in-frame clonotypes and omits some of them. Found here are over 20,000 clones; the top ten clones hold more than 8.5%. The sequencing input was blood buffy coat. These receptors all come from a woman between 18 and 75 years old with a cervical HPV16 infection that either progressed to CIN3+ or cleared (not recorded which).

Points on this clone: The read ends 3 residues shy of where the CDR3 ends; the end is completed using the germline J gene. The rearrangement links TRBV2 to TRBJ2-3, with 11 bases aligning to TRBD1. Germline V CDR1 and CDR2: SNHLY, FYNNEI. J gave up 6 bases and V 3 bases, and 2 bases lay outside the gene matches. The CDR3 is 14 residues long. The CDR3 is CASSDRTGGDTQYF. The sequenced part of the CDR3 DNA is TGTGCCAGCAGTGATCGGACAGGGGGCGATACG.

Concerning this clone: The read terminates 3 residues before the CDR3 end, so the remaining end is supplied by the germline J gene. The chain joins TRBV2 to TRBJ1-1; D possibly corresponds to TRBD1 (6 bases). V was trimmed by 10 bases and J by 2 bases, leaving 20 bases between them. The CDR3 is 15 residues long. Germline CDR1 is SNHLY and CDR2 is FYNNEI. CDR3 bases read: TGTGCCACCAATTCGGGGCCAGGGACAAACACTGAA. It translates to CATNSGPGTNTE. The full CDR3 protein is CATNSGPGTNTEAFF.

Concerning this clone: The observed sequence ends 3 residues before the CDR3 terminus, with the missing tail filled in from the germline J gene. The chain uses TRBV2 and TRBJ2-2; possible D gene TRBD1, 6 bases. In germline, CDR1 is SNHLY, CDR2 FYNNEI. The CDR3 has 14 residues. Trimming stripped 8 bases from V and 2 bases from J, with 12 bases between. CDR3 DNA (partial): TGTGCCAGCCATGGGGGCCCAAACACCGGGGAG. Translated: CASHGGPNTGE. The whole CDR3 is CASHGGPNTGELFF.

Concerning this clone: The CDR3 end lies 3 residues beyond the end of the read and is filled in from the germline J gene. V is TRBV18 and J is TRBJ2-3; D unclear. Germline V gives CDR1 KGHSH, CDR2 LQKENI. This CDR3 is 16 amino acids long. Between the trimmed V and J ends, which lost 6 bases and 2 bases, there was a span of 18 bases. Partial CDR3 DNA: TGTGCCAGCTCCCAAAGGAACACAGTATACACAGATACG. It translates to CASSQRNTVYTDT. Given in full, the CDR3 is CASSQRNTVYTDTQYF.

Remarks on this clone: The CDR3 end is not reached by the read, which stops 3 residues before it; the germline J gene fills it in. The gene calls are TRBV18 and TRBJ2-7, with 9 bases matching TRBD2. CDR3 length: 15 amino acids. Trimming removed 1 base from V and 2 bases from J; junction bases left unmatched: 3. Germline CDR1 reads KGHSH; CDR2 reads LQKENI. This CDR3 is CASSPRLAGPYEQYF. The DNA read from the CDR3 is TGTGCCAGCTCACCACGCCTAGCGGGGCCCTACGAG.

As to this clone: The observed sequence ends 3 residues before the CDR3 terminus, with the missing tail filled in from the germline J gene. V and J are TRBV7-2 and TRBJ2-3; a weak D match, TRBD2 (6 bases). Germline assignment: CDR1 SGHTA and CDR2 FQGNSA. The CDR3 is 15 residues long. The CDR3 DNA, read in part, is TGTGCCAGCAGTCCGGTAGTAGCGGAACAAGAGACG. It codes for CASSPVVAEQET. The full CDR3 sequence reads CASSPVVAEQETQYF.

Notes on this clone: Coverage ceases 3 residues before the CDR3 finishes, and the germline J gene fills in the end. The chain joins TRBV20-1 to TRBJ1-5, with D possibly TRBD1 on 5 matching bases. The CDR3 is 15 amino acids. Trimming removed 3 bases from V and 2 bases from J, with 14 bases in between. The germline V gene has CDR1 DFQATT and CDR2 SNEGSKA (reference sequence). CDR3 bases read: TGCAGTGCTAGCGGGAGACAGAGAGGCAATCAGCCC. Residues: CSASGRQRGNQP. The entire CDR3 sequence reads CSASGRQRGNQPQHF.

As concerns this clone: The read terminates 3 residues ahead of where the CDR3 ends, so the germline J gene completes it. The rearrangement joins TRBV5-6 to TRBJ2-7, with D unresolved. The CDR3 is 12 residues long. V gave up 0 bases and J gave up 3 bases, with 4 bases separating them. CDR1 and CDR2 (germline): SGHDT, YYEEEE. Partial CDR3 DNA: TGTGCCAGCAGCTTGGCCCTCTACGAG. Its translation is CASSLALYE. The complete CDR3 sequence is CASSLALYEQYF.

As for this clone: The missing CDR3 end, 3 residues past where the read stops, is filled in from the germline J gene. The chain links TRBV5-1 to TRBJ2-5, with 14 nucleotides matching TRBD2. Germline V CDR1 and CDR2: SGHRS, YFSETQ. This CDR3 is built from 16 residues. V trimming: 4 bases; J trimming: 1 base; junction bases outside the gene matches: 3. The covered CDR3 bases are TGCGCCAGCAGCATTGGGACTAGCGGGGGCCAAGAGACC. It translates to CASSIGTSGGQET. The CDR3 reads in full as CASSIGTSGGQETQYF.

In regard to this clone: The read ends 3 residues before the CDR3 terminus; that terminus is restored from the germline J gene. The chain has TRBV6-2 or TRBV6-3 and TRBJ2-7; 7 nucleotides line up with TRBD1. The germline V gene has CDR1 MNHEY and CDR2 SVGEGT. The trim removed 0 bases at V and 1 base at J, leaving 6 bases unmatched. The CDR3 sequence is 16 residues long. The CDR3 DNA, read in part, is TGTGCCAGCAGTTACTCGAGAGACAGGGCGTCCTACGAG. It is translated as CASSYSRDRASYE. In full, the CDR3 is CASSYSRDRASYEQYF.

This CDR3 is CASSGRDRTYNEQFF. The part of the CDR3 DNA that was read is TGTGCCAGCAGCGGCCGGGACAGGACTTACAATGAG. This chain uses TRBV11-2 with TRBJ2-1; 8 nucleotides line up with TRBD1. The DNA ends 3 residues before the CDR3 does, and the rest of the CDR3 is filled in from the germline J gene. Germline lookup yields CDR1 SGHAT and CDR2 FQNNGV. CDR3 length equals 15 residues. J lost 4 bases, V lost 5 bases, and 7 bases had no gene match.

Of note for this clone: The CDR3 extends 3 residues past the end of the read, so its final part is completed from the germline J gene. This chain joins TRBV5-1 and TRBJ2-5, with D maybe TRBD1 (6 bases). V lost 5 bases, J lost 5 bases, and 16 bases lay in between. The CDR3 spans 14 residues. Germline lookup yields CDR1 SGHRS and CDR2 YFSETQ. The CDR3 spells CASRRDTGAETQYF. The covered CDR3 bases are TGCGCCAGCAGACGGGACACCGGGGCGGAGACC. The full variable domain, with the rest looked up from reference TRBV5-1 and TRBJ2-5, is KAGVTQTPRYLIKTRGQQVTLSCSPISGHRSVSWYQQTPGQGLQFLFEYFSETQRNKGNFPGRFSGRQFSNSRSEMNVSTLELGDSALYLCASRRDTGAETQYFGPGTRLLVL.

In regard to this clone: The CDR3 end falls 3 residues outside the read, so it is completed with the germline J gene. The V and J genes are TRBV19 and TRBJ2-5, with D perhaps TRBD1 (6 bases). Germline assignment: CDR1 LNHDA and CDR2 SQIVND (reference sequence). This CDR3 contains 14 residues. V lost 5 bases to trimming and J lost 5 bases, with 15 bases between them. The CDR3 DNA, read in part, is TGTGCCAGTAGTGAAACCCAGGGGCCGGAGACC. This gives the protein CASSETQGPET. The complete CDR3 protein is CASSETQGPETQYF.

About this clone itself: The read gets to within 3 residues of the CDR3 end, and the germline J gene fills in the rest. This chain connects TRBV19 to TRBJ2-5; 11 bases are a match to TRBD2. Germline V gene sequence: CDR1 LNHDA, CDR2 SQIVND (reference sequence). CDR3 length: 17 amino acids. The ends lost 5 bases at V and 5 bases at J; junction bases unmatched: 13. CDR3 in amino acids: CASSFYLTSGSHETQYF. The part of the CDR3 DNA that was read is TGTGCCAGTAGTTTCTACTTAACTAGCGGGAGTCATGAGACC.

Concerning this clone: The observed sequence ends 3 residues before the CDR3 terminus, with the missing tail filled in from the germline J gene. The chain combines TRBV2 with TRBJ2-7; 11 bases are a match to TRBD2. The V segment lost 4 bases and the J segment 5 bases; nucleotides outside the gene matches: 4. Germline assignment: CDR1 SNHLY and CDR2 FYNNEI. The CDR3 totals 14 residues. The CDR3 sequence: CASSVLAGEHEQYF. The CDR3 DNA, read in part, is TGTGCCAGCAGTGTACTAGCGGGAGAACACGAG.

Note on this clone: The CDR3 end falls 3 residues outside the read, so it is completed with the germline J gene. J is TRBJ2-1 and V is TRBV3-1 (or the pseudogene TRBV3-2), with TRBD2 matching over 8 bases. Per germline, CDR1 LGHDT and CDR2 YNNKEL (reference sequence). The trim removed 1 base at V and 2 bases at J, leaving 10 bases unmatched. The CDR3 loop spans 18 amino acids. The CDR3 is CASSQVLPGGPPYNEQFF. The covered CDR3 bases are TGTGCCAGCAGCCAAGTCTTGCCGGGGGGGCCCCCCTACAATGAG.

For this clone: The missing CDR3 end, 3 residues past where the read stops, is filled in from the germline J gene. The sample contains more than one DNA sequence encoding this CDR3. The rearrangement joins TRBV7-2 to TRBJ2-5, with 9 bases that match TRBD2. The CDR3 has 17 residues. V gave up 0 bases and J gave up 5 bases; unmatched junction bases: 10. Germline CDR1 SGHTA, CDR2 FQGNSA. The CDR3 reads CASSLALAGTQQETQYF. CDR3 DNA (partial): TGTGCCAGCAGCTTAGCCCTAGCGGGAACCCAACAGGAGACC.

As concerns this clone: With the read ending 3 residues before the CDR3 end, the germline J gene is used to fill in that end. V usage is TRBV20-1 and J usage is TRBJ1-2; D may be TRBD1 (6 bases). The CDR3 covers 12 residues. V lost 3 bases, J lost 7 bases, and 12 bases lay in between. The germline gives CDR1 DFQATT, CDR2 SNEGSKA (reference sequence). CDR3 DNA (partial): TGCAGTGCTAGTGGGGGGGCGGGTGGC. Translating gives CSASGGAGG. The whole CDR3 sequence reads CSASGGAGGYTF.

On this clone itself: The CDR3 extends 3 residues past the end of the read, so its final part is completed from the germline J gene. V usage is TRBV19 and J usage is TRBJ2-7, with D tentatively TRBD1 (6 bases). Germline V gene sequence: CDR1 LNHDA, CDR2 SQIVND (reference sequence). Trimming stripped 1 base from V and 0 bases from J, with 10 bases between. The CDR3 is 15 amino acids. The CDR3 here is CASSIAQGTSYEQYF. The CDR3 bases that were read are TGTGCCAGTAGTATAGCTCAGGGGACCTCCTACGAG.

As for this clone: The CDR3 end lies 3 residues beyond the end of the read and is filled in from the germline J gene. The rearrangement joins TRBV20-1 to TRBJ2-7; D is perhaps TRBD1 (5 bases). From germline, CDR1 is DFQATT and CDR2 SNEGSKA (reference sequence). The CDR3 contains 16 residues. V was clipped by 5 bases and J by 0 bases, with 20 bases between them. The CDR3 DNA, read in part, is TGCAGTGCTGGAAATTCTGGGGCTTCGGGCTCCTACGAG. This translates into CSAGNSGASGSYE. The whole CDR3 protein reads CSAGNSGASGSYEQYF.

Comment on this clone: The CDR3 extends 3 residues past the end of the read, so its final part is completed from the germline J gene. This rearrangement joins TRBV7-9 to TRBJ2-7; D is unresolved. The CDR3 is made up of 12 amino acids. Germline V gene lookup returns CDR1 SEHNR and CDR2 FQNEAQ (reference sequence). Trimming removed 5 bases from V and 0 bases from J, with 5 bases in between. CDR3 in amino acids: CASSPISYEQYF. The CDR3 DNA, read in part, is TGTGCCAGCAGCCCAATCTCCTACGAG.

With regard to this clone: The read finishes 3 residues shy of the CDR3 end, and the germline J gene is used to complete it. Within the sample, other DNA sequences also encode this same CDR3. The rearrangement uses TRBV7-2 and TRBJ2-5; a weak D match, TRBD1 (5 bases). V lost 3 bases, J lost 5 bases, and 10 bases lay in between. The CDR3 contains 13 residues. The germline V gene has CDR1 SGHTA and CDR2 FQGNSA. The sequenced CDR3 bases are TGTGCCAGCAGCTTCAGGGTTGGGGAGACC. Translation gives CASSFRVGET. The CDR3 as a whole reads CASSFRVGETQYF.

CDR3 DNA (partial): TGTGCCAGCAGCTCGGGGACTAGCGGGCTCTACAATGAG. Translation: CASSSGTSGLYNE. The full CDR3 sequence reads CASSSGTSGLYNEQFF. V usage is TRBV7-6 and J usage is TRBJ2-1; 12 bases agree with TRBD2. The sequenced fragment ends 3 residues before the CDR3 boundary, so the rest is inferred from the germline J gene. CDR3 size: 16 residues. V lost 4 bases and J lost 3; bases outside the gene matches: 4. Germline CDR1 reads SGHVS; CDR2 reads FNYEAQ.